The rows below give T cell receptor beta chains drawn from one sample of a study of shared clonotypes between healthy human individuals. The table came from immunoSEQ multiplex PCR; TCRdb's copy has only in-frame clones and leaves some out. This sample yields millions of clones, of which roughly 95% are seen a single time; 0.9% to 1.4% belongs to the top ten. The sequencing sample was made of naive CD8+ T cells sorted from blood. These receptors were obtained from a man aged 18 to 29 in good health. The CDR3 runs from the conserved cysteine through the conserved F or W. A D gene is named only where the DNA matches it firmly. A clone size is listed for some rows: how often the clone was seen (once, few, many), or a class if it is expanded.

D | size | J | V | CDR3 | DNA
. | . | TRBJ1-2 | TRBV7-9 | CASSLGRATGGYTF | TGTGCCAGCAGCTTAGGCAGGGCGACGGGTGGCTACACCTTC
TRBD1 | few | TRBJ1-5 | TRBV7-9 | CASSGTGGTSNQPQHF | TGTGCCAGCAGCGGGACAGGGGGAACGAGCAATCAGCCCCAGCATTTT
. | . | TRBJ2-7 | TRBV7-8 | CASSLRQTYEQYF | TGTGCCAGCAGCCTCAGACAGACCTACGAGCAGTACTTC
. | . | TRBJ2-3 | TRBV27 | CASSFFRGDTDTQYF | TGTGCCAGCAGTTTTTTCAGGGGGGACACAGATACGCAGTATTTT
TRBD1 | once | TRBJ2-3 | TRBV9 | CASSMTGGSDTQYF | TGTGCCAGCAGCATGACAGGGGGCTCTGATACGCAGTATTTT
. | . | TRBJ1-5 | TRBV4-1 | CASSQGLGSNQPQHF | TGCGCCAGCAGCCAAGGGTTAGGTAGCAATCAGCCCCAGCATTTT
. | . | TRBJ1-2 | TRBV6-5 | CASSSGTQYGYTF | TGTGCCAGCAGTTCGGGGACACAATATGGCTACACCTTC
. | . | TRBJ2-7 | TRBV10-3 | CAISESKAGSYEQYF | TGTGCCATCAGTGAGTCGAAAGCAGGCTCCTACGAGCAGTACTTC
. | . | TRBJ2-3 | TRBV12-5 | CASGLVMSVTDTQYF | TGTGCTAGTGGTTTGGTAATGTCGGTCACAGATACGCAGTATTTT
. | . | TRBJ1-2 | TRBV13 | CASSFRGGEGYGYTF | TGTGCCAGCAGCTTCCGAGGGGGAGAGGGGTATGGCTACACCTTC
. | . | TRBJ2-7 | TRBV19 | CASSIVASPPSEQYF | TGTGCCAGTAGTATAGTCGCCTCTCCACCTAGCGAGCAGTACTTC
. | . | TRBJ1-1 | TRBV6-5 | CASSYRMNTEAFF | TGTGCCAGCAGTTATCGGATGAACACTGAAGCTTTCTTT
TRBD2 | . | TRBJ2-3 | TRBV7-9 | CASSLTLAGVSTDTQYF | TGTGCCAGCAGCCTAACCCTAGCGGGAGTGAGCACAGATACGCAGTATTTT
. | once | TRBJ1-1 | TRBV6-5 | CASGQGTEAFF | TGTGCCAGCGGGCAGGGAACTGAAGCTTTCTTT
TRBD2 | . | TRBJ2-3 | TRBV27 | CASSLLGGGTSTDTQYF | TGTGCCAGCAGTTTATTAGGCGGGGGAACTAGCACAGATACGCAGTATTTT
TRBD2 | . | TRBJ2-7 | TRBV19 | CASSMWVGGAYEQYF | TGTGCCAGTAGTATGTGGGTGGGAGGGGCCTACGAGCAGTACTTC
. | . | TRBJ2-3 | TRBV14 | CASSRLEKGLTDTQYF | TGTGCCAGCAGCCGACTGGAGAAGGGGCTCACAGATACGCAGTATTTT